This T cell receptor (beta chain) comes out of a study of circulating and synovial CD4+ cells in juvenile arthritis. General study findings and limits: Bulk blood CD4 samples held at least an order of magnitude more or fewer genomes than CPL. These blood cells shared more CDR3 sequences with synovium than bulk blood. These repertoires were less diverse than bulk blood CD4 repertoires.

Sequenced samples came from active juvenile idiopathic arthritis patients. This CDR3 is built from 14 residues. Looked up from germline, CDR1 is SGHRS and CDR2 is YFSETQ. Trimming cost V 7 bases and J 5 bases, with 17 bases left between them. As to this clone: What it binds is not known.

Generated by immunoSEQ multiplex PCR, the TCRdb table keeps only in-frame clones and is missing some. The data show some 30,000 clones, with 90% to 95% seen just once and about 3.1% held by the top ten. The chain couples TRBV5-1 to TRBJ2-3; D perhaps matches TRBD2 (6 bases). The sample comprised CD4+ T cells from blood. This TCR derives from a human donor with juvenile idiopathic arthritis. This CDR3 reads CASAERAGGDTQYF. The CDR3 DNA reads as TGCGCCAGCGCAGAAAGGGCCGGGGGAGATACGCAGTATTTT.